One sample yielded the 5 T cell receptor beta chains listed below, sequenced in a study of cytomegalovirus exposure and HLA in healthy donors. Vbeta (60) and Jbeta (13) primers were used in the PCR. Clones were sequenced by immunoSEQ multiplex PCR, and TCRdb holds only the in-frame ones, with some missing. Of roughly 160,000 clones listed, 75% to 90% are singletons. The sample consisted of PBMCs. The receptor source for this set is a man between 18 and 29 years old in good health and CMV-seropositive.

The rearrangement joins TRBV30 to TRBJ2-7, with 9 bases lining up with TRBD1. V lost 3 bases to trimming and J lost 4 bases; unmatched junction nucleotides: 7. Germline assignment: CDR1 GTSNPN and CDR2 SVGIG (reference sequence). This CDR3 spans 14 amino acids. CDR3 amino acids: CAWRAGTGWYEQYF. The CDR3 DNA sequence: TGTGCCTGGAGAGCTGGGACAGGGTGGTACGAGCAGTACTTC.

This clone was detected once. This chain joins TRBV4-3 and TRBJ1-1; D might be TRBD1 (5 bases). Trimming took off 0 bases at V and 4 bases at J, with 15 bases between the two ends. The CDR3 length is 16 residues. Germline CDR1 is LGHNA and CDR2 is YSLEER. The CDR3 reads CASSQDPRGLGTEAFF. The DNA for the CDR3 is TGCGCCAGCAGCCAAGATCCAAGGGGTCTTGGCACTGAAGCTTTCTTT.

J is TRBJ2-1 and V is TRBV13; D ambiguous. Trimming pared 3 bases from V and 0 bases from J, leaving 9 bases between. Per germline, CDR1 PRHDT and CDR2 FYEKMQ (reference sequence). The CDR3 sequence is 15 residues long. The CDR3 here is CASSFLADSYNEQFF. CDR3 nucleotides: TGTGCCAGCAGCTTCCTGGCAGACTCCTACAATGAGCAGTTCTTC.

This chain connects TRBV30 to TRBJ2-5, with 8 bases identical to TRBD1. J gave up 7 bases and V 3 bases, and 13 bases lay outside the gene matches. CDR3 length equals 15 residues. Per the germline V gene, CDR1 is GTSNPN and CDR2 is SVGIG (reference sequence). The CDR3 DNA follows: TGTGCCTGGAGCGCTCCAGGGGGCCTTGCTGTGACCCAGTACTTC. Protein sequence: CAWSAPGGLAVTQYF.

The chain links TRBV7-2 to TRBJ2-7; 11 nucleotides line up with TRBD2. The CDR3 has 17 amino acids. The V and J ends lost 0 bases and 0 bases, in that order; junction bases with no gene match: 4. Germline V gene data show CDR1 as SGHTA and CDR2 as FQGNSA. CDR3 DNA sequence: TGTGCCAGCAGCTTAGCTAGCGGGGGGGCATCCTCCTACGAGCAGTACTTC. Translation: CASSLASGGASSYEQYF. Full variable domain (outside the CDR3, taken from reference TRBV7-2 and TRBJ2-7): GAGVSQSPSNKVTEKGKDVELRCDPISGHTALYWYRQSLGQGLEFLIYFQGNSAPDKSGLPSDRFSAERTGGSVSTLTIQRTQQEDSAVYLCASSLASGGASSYEQYFGPGTRLTVT.